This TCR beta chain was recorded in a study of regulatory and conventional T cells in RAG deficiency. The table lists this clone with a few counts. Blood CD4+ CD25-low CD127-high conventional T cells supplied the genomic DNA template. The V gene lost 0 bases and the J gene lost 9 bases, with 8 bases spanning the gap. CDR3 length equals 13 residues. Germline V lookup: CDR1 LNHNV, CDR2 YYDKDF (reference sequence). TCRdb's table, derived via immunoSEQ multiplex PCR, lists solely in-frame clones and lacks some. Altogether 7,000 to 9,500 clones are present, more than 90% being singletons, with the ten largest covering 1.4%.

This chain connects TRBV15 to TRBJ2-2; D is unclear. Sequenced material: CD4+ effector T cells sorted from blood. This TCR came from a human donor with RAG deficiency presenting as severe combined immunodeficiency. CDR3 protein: CATSRDTRRELFF. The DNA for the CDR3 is TGTGCCACCAGCAGAGATACCCGGAGGGAGCTGTTTTTT.